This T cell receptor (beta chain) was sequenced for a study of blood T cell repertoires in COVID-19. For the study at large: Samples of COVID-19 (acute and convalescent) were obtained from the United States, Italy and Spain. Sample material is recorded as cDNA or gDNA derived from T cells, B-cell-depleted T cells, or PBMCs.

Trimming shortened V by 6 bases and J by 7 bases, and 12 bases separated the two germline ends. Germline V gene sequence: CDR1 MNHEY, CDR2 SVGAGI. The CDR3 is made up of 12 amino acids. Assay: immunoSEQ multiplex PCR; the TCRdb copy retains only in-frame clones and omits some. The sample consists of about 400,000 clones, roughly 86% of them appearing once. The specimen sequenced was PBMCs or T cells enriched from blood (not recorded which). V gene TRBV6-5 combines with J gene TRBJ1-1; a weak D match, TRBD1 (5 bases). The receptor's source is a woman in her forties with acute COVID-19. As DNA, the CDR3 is TGTGCCAGCAGCAGGGCCCAATATGAAGCTTTCTTT. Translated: CASSRAQYEAFF.